Listed below are T cell receptor beta chains from one sample, sequenced in a study of shared clonotypes between healthy human individuals. The assay was immunoSEQ multiplex PCR, and TCRdb's table has in-frame clones only and misses some. The data hold some 500,000 clones, with 70% to 80% observed a single time. Material for sequencing was PBMCs. These receptors originate from a woman in her 40s in good health. Some clones in this sample may be carry-over from other donors' samples. Each CDR3 is given with its conserved first and last residue. Each record gives: J gene, clone size, V gene, D gene, CDR3 DNA, CDR3 protein. D genes are given only for firm matches. Size is stated for part of the rows, as once, few or many counts, or as a class when the clone is expanded.

>TRBJ2-5|NA|TRBV9|TRBD2
TGTGCCAGCAGCCCCCGACTAGCTGAGCACCCGGGAGAGACCCAGTACTTC
CASSPRLAEHPGETQYF
>TRBJ1-3|NA|TRBV5-1|TRBD1
TGCGCCAGCAGCCTGGGGACAGGGGGTTCTGGAAACACCATATATTTT
CASSLGTGGSGNTIYF
>TRBJ2-4|NA|TRBV6-6|NA
TGTGCCAGCAGTTACTCGGACACAAGAAACATTCAGTACTTC
CASSYSDTRNIQYF
>TRBJ2-7|once|TRBV15|NA
TGTGCCACCAGCAGTGCCACCCTGAGCTCCTACGAGCAGTACTTC
CATSSATLSSYEQYF
>TRBJ2-7|few|TRBV4-1|TRBD2
TGCGCCAGCAGCGCCGGGAGGGCGGCCTACGAGCAGTACTTC
CASSAGRAAYEQYF
>TRBJ2-2|NA|TRBV30|NA
TGTGCCTGGATTCCACGGAGGACCGGGGAGCTGTTTTTT
CAWIPRRTGELFF
>TRBJ2-1|NA|TRBV5-1|TRBD2
TGCGCCAGCAGCTTGGGAGCGGGAGACAAGGGTGAGCAGTTCTTC
CASSLGAGDKGEQFF
>TRBJ2-7|NA|TRBV9|TRBD1
TGTGCCAGCAGCGTGTCGGGACAGAACTACGAGCAGTACTTC
CASSVSGQNYEQYF
>TRBJ1-2|NA|TRBV28|NA
TGTGCCAGCAGTTTAGGGGGGCTAGGTGACGGCTACACCTTC
CASSLGGLGDGYTF
>TRBJ2-7|NA|TRBV4-2|TRBD2
TGTGCCAGCAGCCAACACCAGACTAGCGGCTCCTACGAGCAGTACTTC
CASSQHQTSGSYEQYF
>TRBJ2-5|NA|TRBV28|NA
TGTGCCAGCAACCCGATGGGGCAACAGAACCCAGACGGAGAGACCCAGTACTTC
CASNPMGQQNPDGETQYF
>TRBJ2-7|few|TRBV15|NA
TGTGCCACCAGCAGAGAAGGGGGGTCTCTCGAGCAGTACTTC
CATSREGGSLEQYF
>TRBJ2-5|NA|TRBV30|NA
TGTGCCTGGAGTGTAGGGTTAGAAGAGACCCAGTACTTC
CAWSVGLEETQYF
>TRBJ2-7|NA|TRBV15|TRBD2
TGTGCCACCAGCAGAGACCCCGGACTAGCGGGAGGCGAGCAGTACTTC
CATSRDPGLAGGEQYF
>TRBJ2-7|NA|TRBV29-1|TRBD1
TGCAGCGTTGGGGGAGACAGGGCGAACTCCTACGAGCAGTACTTC
CSVGGDRANSYEQYF
>TRBJ2-1|NA|TRBV29-1|TRBD2
TGCAGCGTAAGAGGTAGCGGGAGAGAGGGTGAGCAGTTCTTC
CSVRGSGREGEQFF
>TRBJ1-4|NA|TRBV19|NA
TGTGCCAGTAGAGATGAAAAACTGTTTTTT
CASRDEKLFF
>TRBJ2-2|NA|TRBV5-1|NA
TGCGCCAGCAGAAGCACGGCCGGGGAGCTGTTTTTT
CASRSTAGELFF
>TRBJ1-1|NA|TRBV27|TRBD1
TGTGCCAGCAGGCCCGGGACAGGGGGGTTCCGGAGCACTGAAGCTTTCTTT
CASRPGTGGFRSTEAFF
>TRBJ2-7|NA|TRBV29-1|TRBD1
TGCAGCGTTTCTGGGACAGGGGGCTTCTCCTACGAGCAGTACTTC
CSVSGTGGFSYEQYF
>TRBJ2-7|NA|TRBV7-2|NA
TGTGCCAGCAGCTTAGGGGATTACGAGCAGTACTTC
CASSLGDYEQYF
>TRBJ2-2|NA|TRBV5-1|NA
TGCGCCAGCAGCCAAACTACGGGGACCGGGGAGCTGTTTTTT
CASSQTTGTGELFF
>TRBJ2-7|NA|TRBV27|TRBD1
TGTGCCACCTACCTGGACAGGGGTTCCTACGAGCAGTACTTC
CATYLDRGSYEQYF
>TRBJ2-5|many|TRBV14|NA
TGTGCCAGCAGCCAAGTGGGGGGATTGTACCAAGAGACCCAGTACTTC
CASSQVGGLYQETQYF
>TRBJ1-1|NA|TRBV10-3|NA
TGTGCCATCAGTGACCCGAGGAGGGGCAAGAACACTGAAGCTTTCTTT
CAISDPRRGKNTEAFF
>TRBJ2-3|once|TRBV7-6|NA
TGTGCCAGCAGCACAACAGTTAATGTCAACACAGATACGCAGTATTTT
CASSTTVNVNTDTQYF
>TRBJ2-3|once|TRBV18|NA
TGTGCCAGCTCCAGGACAAGGCAGGCAGATACGCAGTATTTT
CASSRTRQADTQYF
>TRBJ2-7|NA|TRBV6-1|NA
TGTGCCAGCAGTGAACGGGTGTCCTACGAGCAGTACTTC
CASSERVSYEQYF
>TRBJ1-5|few|TRBV28|NA
TGTGCCAGCAGTTTGGGTCAGCCCCAGCATTTT
CASSLGQPQHF
>TRBJ2-6|NA|TRBV5-4|NA
TGTGCCAGCAGCTACGAAGGCTATGTGACCTCTGGGGCCAACGTCCTGACTTTC
CASSYEGYVTSGANVLTF
>TRBJ1-5|NA|TRBV7-9|NA
TGTGCCAGCAGCTTCGGCAGGGTCAATCAGCCCCAGCATTTT
CASSFGRVNQPQHF
>TRBJ2-4|NA|TRBV7-2|NA
TGTGCCAGCAGCCCCGCCGTTAACAAAAACATTCAGTACTTC
CASSPAVNKNIQYF
>TRBJ2-5|NA|TRBV7-9|NA
TGTGCCAGCAGCTTACCGGGAGAAGAGACCCAGTACTTC
CASSLPGEETQYF
>TRBJ2-1|NA|TRBV27|TRBD2
TGTGCCAGCAGTCGTCCGGGACTAGCGGGGCACAATGAGCAGTTCTTC
CASSRPGLAGHNEQFF
>TRBJ2-7|many|TRBV7-8|NA
TGTGCCAGCAGCTTAGGGGTTTTCTACGAGCAGTACTTC
CASSLGVFYEQYF
>TRBJ2-5|NA|TRBV5-4|TRBD1
TGTGCCAGCAGCGGACAGGGGTCGGGAAAAGAGACCCAGTACTTC
CASSGQGSGKETQYF
>TRBJ2-2|NA|TRBV19|NA
TGTGCCAGTAGTATATCACAGAACACCGGGGAGCTGTTTTTT
CASSISQNTGELFF
>TRBJ2-3|once|TRBV19|TRBD2
TGTGCCAGTAGTTCGGTTCAGCGGGGGCGCACAGATACGCAGTATTTT
CASSSVQRGRTDTQYF
>TRBJ1-2|NA|TRBV2|NA
TGTGCCAGCAGTGAAGAGGGGACAAACTATGGCTACACCTTC
CASSEEGTNYGYTF
>TRBJ2-3|NA|TRBV7-9|TRBD1
TGTGCCAGCAGCTTTTGGGGACAGGGAGATACGCAGTATTTT
CASSFWGQGDTQYF
>TRBJ2-2|NA|TRBV4-3|TRBD1
TGCGCCAGCAGCCAAGGGACAGGGTCTGTCGGGGAGCTGTTTTTT
CASSQGTGSVGELFF
>TRBJ2-4|NA|TRBV5-1|NA
TGCGCCAGCAGCTTGGGGACAGAAAACATTCAGTACTTC
CASSLGTENIQYF
>TRBJ2-7|NA|TRBV11-2|NA
TGTGCCAGCAGCCGCGGACATGGGACGCCCTACGAGCAGCACTTC
CASSRGHGTPYEQHF
>TRBJ1-4|many|TRBV19|TRBD1
TGTGCCAGTAGTTCCTTTGGGACAGCCTCCGAAAAACTGTTTTTT
CASSSFGTASEKLFF